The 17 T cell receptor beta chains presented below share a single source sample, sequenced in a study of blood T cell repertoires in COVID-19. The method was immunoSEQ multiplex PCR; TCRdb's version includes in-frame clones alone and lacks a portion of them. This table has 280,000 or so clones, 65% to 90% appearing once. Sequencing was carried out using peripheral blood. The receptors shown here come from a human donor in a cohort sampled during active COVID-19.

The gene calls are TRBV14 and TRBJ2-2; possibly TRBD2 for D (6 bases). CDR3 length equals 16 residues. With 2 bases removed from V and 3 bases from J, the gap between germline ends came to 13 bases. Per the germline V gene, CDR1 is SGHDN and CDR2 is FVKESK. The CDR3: CASSQLEGGHTGELFF. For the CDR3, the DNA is TGTGCCAGCAGCCAACTTGAGGGAGGTCACACCGGGGAGCTGTTTTTT.

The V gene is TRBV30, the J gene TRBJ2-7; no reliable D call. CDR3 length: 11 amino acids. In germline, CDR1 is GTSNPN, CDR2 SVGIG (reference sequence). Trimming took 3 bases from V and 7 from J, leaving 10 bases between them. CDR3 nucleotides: TGTGCCTGGAGCAATTACCGGGAGCAGTACTTC. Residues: CAWSNYREQYF.

Here the CDR3 DNA reads TGCGCCAGCACCCTAGTAGCGGGACCCTACAATGAGCAGTTCTTC. Residues: CASTLVAGPYNEQFF. The V and J genes are TRBV5-1 and TRBJ2-1; 8 bases are a match to TRBD2. This CDR3 comprises 15 residues. V was pared by 6 bases and J by 2 bases, with 7 bases of the junction left unmatched. Germline assignment: CDR1 SGHRS and CDR2 YFSETQ.

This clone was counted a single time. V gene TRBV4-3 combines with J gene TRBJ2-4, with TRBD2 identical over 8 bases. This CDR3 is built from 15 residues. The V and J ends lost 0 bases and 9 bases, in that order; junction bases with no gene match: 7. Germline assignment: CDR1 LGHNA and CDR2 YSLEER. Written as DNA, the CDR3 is TGCGCCAGCAGCCAAGAGTGGACTAGCAAGGGCATTCAGTACTTC. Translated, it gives CASSQEWTSKGIQYF.

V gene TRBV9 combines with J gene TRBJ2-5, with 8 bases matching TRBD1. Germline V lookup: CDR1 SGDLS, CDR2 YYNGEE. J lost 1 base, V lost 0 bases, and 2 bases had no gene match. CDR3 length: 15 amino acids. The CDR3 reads CASSVGGQVQETQYF. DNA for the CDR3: TGTGCCAGCAGCGTAGGGGGACAGGTCCAAGAGACCCAGTACTTC.

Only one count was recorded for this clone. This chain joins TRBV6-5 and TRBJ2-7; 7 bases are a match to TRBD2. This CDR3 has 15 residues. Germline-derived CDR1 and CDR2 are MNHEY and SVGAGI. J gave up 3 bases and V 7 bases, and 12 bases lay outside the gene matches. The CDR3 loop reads CASKQREKVNYEQYF. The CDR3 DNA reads TGTGCCAGCAAGCAGCGGGAAAAGGTTAACTACGAGCAGTACTTC.

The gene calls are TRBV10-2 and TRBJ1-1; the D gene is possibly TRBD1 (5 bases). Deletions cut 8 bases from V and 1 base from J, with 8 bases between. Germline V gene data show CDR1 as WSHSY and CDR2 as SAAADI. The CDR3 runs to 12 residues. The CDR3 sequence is CASWGGNTEAFF. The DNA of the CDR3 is TGCGCCAGCTGGGGGGGGAACACTGAAGCTTTCTTT.

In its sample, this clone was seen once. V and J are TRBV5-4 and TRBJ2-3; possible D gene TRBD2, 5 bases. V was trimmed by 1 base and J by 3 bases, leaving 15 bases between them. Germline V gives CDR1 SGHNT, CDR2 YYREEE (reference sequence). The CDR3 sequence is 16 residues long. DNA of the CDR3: TGTGCCAGCAGCTTGCCCCCGCTAGCTGAAACAGATACGCAGTATTTT. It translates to CASSLPPLAETDTQYF.

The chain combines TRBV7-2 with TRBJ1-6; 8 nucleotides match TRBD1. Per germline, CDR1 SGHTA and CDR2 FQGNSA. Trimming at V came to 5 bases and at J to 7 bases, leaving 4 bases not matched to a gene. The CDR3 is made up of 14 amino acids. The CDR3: CASSLQGGNSPLHF. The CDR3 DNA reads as TGTGCCAGCAGCCTACAGGGGGGCAATTCACCCCTCCACTTT.

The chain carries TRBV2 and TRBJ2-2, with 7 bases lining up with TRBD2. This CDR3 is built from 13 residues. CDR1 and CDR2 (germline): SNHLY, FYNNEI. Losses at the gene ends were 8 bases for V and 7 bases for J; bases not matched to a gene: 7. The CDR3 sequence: CASFGGGGGELFF. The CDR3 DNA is TGTGCCAGCTTTGGGGGGGGAGGCGGGGAGCTGTTTTTT.

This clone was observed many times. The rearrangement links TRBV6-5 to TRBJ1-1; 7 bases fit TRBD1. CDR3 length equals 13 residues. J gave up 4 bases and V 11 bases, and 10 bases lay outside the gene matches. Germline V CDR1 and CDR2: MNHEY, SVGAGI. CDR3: CAAWKTGATEAFF. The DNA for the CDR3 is TGTGCCGCTTGGAAAACAGGGGCCACTGAAGCTTTCTTT.

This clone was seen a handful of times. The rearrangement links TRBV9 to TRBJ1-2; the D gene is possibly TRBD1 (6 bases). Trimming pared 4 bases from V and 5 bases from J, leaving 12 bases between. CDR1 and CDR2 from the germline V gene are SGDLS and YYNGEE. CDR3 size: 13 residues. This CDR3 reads CASSPIGGYGYTF. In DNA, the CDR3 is TGTGCCAGCAGCCCTATAGGGGGATATGGCTACACCTTC.

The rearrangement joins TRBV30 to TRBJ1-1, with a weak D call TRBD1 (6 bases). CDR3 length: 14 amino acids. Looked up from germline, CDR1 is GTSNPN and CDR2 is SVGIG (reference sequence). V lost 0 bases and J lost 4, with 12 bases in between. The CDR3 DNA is TGTGCCTGGAGTGTGAGGGGGTCGGCCACTGAAGCTTTCTTT. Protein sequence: CAWSVRGSATEAFF.

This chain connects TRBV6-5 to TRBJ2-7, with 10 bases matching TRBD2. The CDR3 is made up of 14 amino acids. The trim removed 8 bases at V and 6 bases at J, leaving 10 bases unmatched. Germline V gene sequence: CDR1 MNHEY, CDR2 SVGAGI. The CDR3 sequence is CASLRTSGKIEQYF. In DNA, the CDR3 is TGTGCCAGCCTGCGGACTAGCGGCAAAATCGAGCAGTACTTC.

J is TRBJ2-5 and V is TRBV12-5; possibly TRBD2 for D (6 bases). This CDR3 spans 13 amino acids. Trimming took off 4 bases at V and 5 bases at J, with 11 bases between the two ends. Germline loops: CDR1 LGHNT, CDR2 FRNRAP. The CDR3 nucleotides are TGTGCTAGTGGTTCTGGGGGGTCGGAGACCCAGTACTTC. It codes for CASGSGGSETQYF. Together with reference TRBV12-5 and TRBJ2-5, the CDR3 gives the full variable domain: DARVTQTPRHKVTEMGQEVTMRCQPILGHNTVFWYRQTMMQGLELLAYFRNRAPLDDSGMPKDRFSAEMPDATLATLKIQPSEPRDSAVYFCASGSGGSETQYFGPGTRLLVL.

In DNA form, the CDR3 reads TGTGCAAGTCGCTCACCGCCGACTAGCGGGGATGGGTCGGATACGCAGTATTTT. This sequence encodes CASRSPPTSGDGSDTQYF. The V call is TRBV12-2, the J call TRBJ2-3; no check of the table's D call, TRBD2, against the DNA was made. TRBV12-2 is a recognized pseudogene. The CDR3 is made up of 18 amino acids.

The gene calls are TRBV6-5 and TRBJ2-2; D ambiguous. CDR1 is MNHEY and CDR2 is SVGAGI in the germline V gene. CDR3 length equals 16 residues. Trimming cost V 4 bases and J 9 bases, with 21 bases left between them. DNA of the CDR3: TGTGCCAGCAGTTGGTCGGTATTGGGCCTCCACCGGGAGCTGTTTTTT. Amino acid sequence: CASSWSVLGLHRELFF.